This TCR beta chain is from a study of blood T cell repertoires in COVID-19. For the study at large: The samples span acute and convalescent COVID-19 from the United States, Italy and Spain. T cells, B-cell-depleted T cells, or PBMCs supplied cDNA or gDNA.

Libraries were prepared by immunoSEQ multiplex PCR; TCRdb keeps only in-frame clonotypes and omits some of them. The sample holds about 290,000 clones, 89% seen once. The sample was peripheral blood. The TCR sequence derives from a woman aged 30 to 39 with COVID-19, enrolled during active disease.

CDR3 region: CPRTPNNSPLHF. The CDR3 DNA is TGTCCACGGACACCCAATAATTCACCCCTCCACTTT. The chain is built from TRBV19 and TRBJ1-6; possibly TRBD1 for D (5 bases). CDR3 size: 12 residues. Germline values: CDR1 LNHDA, CDR2 SQIVND (reference sequence).